This T cell receptor (beta chain) was identified in a study of early T cells in non-severe SARS-CoV-2 infection. About the research overall: Chains from this unsorted whole-blood bulk RNA could not be paired.

CDR1 SGHTA and CDR2 FQGTGA come from the germline V gene. V was trimmed by 7 bases and J by 2 bases, leaving 18 bases between them. This CDR3 has 16 residues. TCRdb reprocessed the 5' RACE reads via MiXCR and lists one record per CDR3 protein. The table lists some 77,000 distinct CDR3 sequences, about 16% of them singletons. General study points: Comparison of clonotypes with VDJdb favored anti-spike CD8 responses while missing private and CD4 specificities.

A note on this clonotype: What it binds is unknown.

Sequences were obtained from whole blood. The TCR was taken from an adult who was a healthcare worker with PCR-confirmed SARS-CoV-2 infection or an uninfected control (not recorded which). The chain has TRBV7-3 and TRBJ2-1, with D perhaps TRBD2 (6 bases). The CDR3, as DNA: TGTGCCAGCACCGCAGGTCTGGAGGGACCCTACAATGAGCAGTTCTTC. The encoded protein is CASTAGLEGPYNEQFF.